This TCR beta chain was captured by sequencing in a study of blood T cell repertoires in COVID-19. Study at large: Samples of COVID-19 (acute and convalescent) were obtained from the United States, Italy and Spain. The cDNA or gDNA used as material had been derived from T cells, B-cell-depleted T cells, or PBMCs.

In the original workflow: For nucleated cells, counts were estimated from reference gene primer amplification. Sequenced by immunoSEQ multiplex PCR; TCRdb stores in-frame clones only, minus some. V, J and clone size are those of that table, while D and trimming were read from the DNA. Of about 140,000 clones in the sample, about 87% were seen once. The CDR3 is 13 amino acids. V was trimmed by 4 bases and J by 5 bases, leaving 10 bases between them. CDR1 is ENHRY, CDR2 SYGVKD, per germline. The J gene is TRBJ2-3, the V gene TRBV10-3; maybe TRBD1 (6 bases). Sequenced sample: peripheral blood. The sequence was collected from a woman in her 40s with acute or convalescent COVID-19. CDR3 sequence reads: CAISAGVVDTQYF. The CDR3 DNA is TGTGCCATCAGTGCAGGGGTTGTAGATACGCAGTATTTT.